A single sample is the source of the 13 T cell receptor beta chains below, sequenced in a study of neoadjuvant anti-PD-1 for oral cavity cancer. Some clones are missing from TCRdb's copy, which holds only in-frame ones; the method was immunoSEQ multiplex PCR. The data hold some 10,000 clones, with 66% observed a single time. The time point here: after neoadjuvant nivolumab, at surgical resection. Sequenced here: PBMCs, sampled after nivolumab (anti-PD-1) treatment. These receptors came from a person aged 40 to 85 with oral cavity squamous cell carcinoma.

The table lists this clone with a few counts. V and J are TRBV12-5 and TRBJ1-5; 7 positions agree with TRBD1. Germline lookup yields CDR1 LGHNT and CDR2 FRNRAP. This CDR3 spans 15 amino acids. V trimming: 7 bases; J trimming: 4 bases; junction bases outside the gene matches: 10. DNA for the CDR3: TGTGCTAGTGCCGAGACAGGGTTGGGGAATCAGCCCCAGCATTTT. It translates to CASAETGLGNQPQHF.

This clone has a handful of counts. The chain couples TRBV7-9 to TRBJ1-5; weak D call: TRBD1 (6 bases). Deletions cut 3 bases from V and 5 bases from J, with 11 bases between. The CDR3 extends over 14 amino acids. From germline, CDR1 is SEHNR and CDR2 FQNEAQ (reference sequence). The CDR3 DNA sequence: TGTGCCAGCAGCTTGCGGGACAACGATCAGCCCCAGCATTTT. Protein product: CASSLRDNDQPQHF.

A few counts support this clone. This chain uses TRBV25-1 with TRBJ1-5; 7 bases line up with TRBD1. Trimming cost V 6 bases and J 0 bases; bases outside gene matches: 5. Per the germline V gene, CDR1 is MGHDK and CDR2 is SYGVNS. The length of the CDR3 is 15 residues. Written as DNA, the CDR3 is TGTGCCAGCAGGGGGGGGACAGCTAGCAATCAGCCCCAGCATTTT. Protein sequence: CASRGGTASNQPQHF.

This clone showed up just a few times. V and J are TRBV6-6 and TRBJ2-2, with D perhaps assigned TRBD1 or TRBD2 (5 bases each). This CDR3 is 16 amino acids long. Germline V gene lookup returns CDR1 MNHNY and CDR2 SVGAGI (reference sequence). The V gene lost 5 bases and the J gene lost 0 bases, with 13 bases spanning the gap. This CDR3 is CASSRGVGSNTGELFF. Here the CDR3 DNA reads TGTGCCAGCAGTAGGGGAGTAGGGTCGAACACCGGGGAGCTGTTTTTT.

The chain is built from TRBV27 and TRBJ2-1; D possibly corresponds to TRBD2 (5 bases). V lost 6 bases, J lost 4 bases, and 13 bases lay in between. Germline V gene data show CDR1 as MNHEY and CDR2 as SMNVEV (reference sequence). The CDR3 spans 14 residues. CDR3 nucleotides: TGTGCCAGCAGACCCCGGGCGGGTTACAATGAGCAGTTCTTC. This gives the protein CASRPRAGYNEQFF.

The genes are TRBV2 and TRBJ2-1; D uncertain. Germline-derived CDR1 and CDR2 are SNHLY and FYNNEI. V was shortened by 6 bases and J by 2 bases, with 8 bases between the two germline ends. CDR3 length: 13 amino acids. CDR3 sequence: CASSKTPYNEQFF. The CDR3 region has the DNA TGTGCCAGCAGCAAGACTCCCTACAATGAGCAGTTCTTC. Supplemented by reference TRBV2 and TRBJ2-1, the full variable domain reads EPEVTQTPSHQVTQMGQEVILRCVPISNHLYFYWYRQILGQKVEFLVSFYNNEISEKSEIFDDQFSVERPDGSNFTLKIRSTKLEDSAMYFCASSKTPYNEQFFGPGTRLTVL.

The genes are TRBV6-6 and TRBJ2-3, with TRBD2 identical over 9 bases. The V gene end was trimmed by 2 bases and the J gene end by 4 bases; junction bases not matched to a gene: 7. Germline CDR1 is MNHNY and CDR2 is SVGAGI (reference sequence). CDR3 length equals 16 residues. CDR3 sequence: CASSYGSGTSPDTQYF. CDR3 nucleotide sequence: TGTGCCAGCAGTTACGGTAGTGGGACTAGCCCAGATACGCAGTATTTT.

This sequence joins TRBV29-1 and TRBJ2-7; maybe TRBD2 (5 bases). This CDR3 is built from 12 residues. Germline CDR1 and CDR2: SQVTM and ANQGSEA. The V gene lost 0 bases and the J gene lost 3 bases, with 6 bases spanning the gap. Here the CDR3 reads CSVEETSYEQYF. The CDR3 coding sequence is TGCAGCGTTGAAGAAACTAGCTACGAGCAGTACTTC.

CDR3 protein: CASSGTPNYGYTF. CDR3 DNA sequence: TGTGCCAGTAGCGGGACACCTAACTATGGCTACACCTTC. V gene TRBV19 combines with J gene TRBJ1-2; a possible D gene is TRBD1 (6 bases). Germline lookup yields CDR1 LNHDA and CDR2 SQIVND (reference sequence). The CDR3 totals 13 residues. V was cut by 6 bases and J by 0 bases, with 8 bases left in between.

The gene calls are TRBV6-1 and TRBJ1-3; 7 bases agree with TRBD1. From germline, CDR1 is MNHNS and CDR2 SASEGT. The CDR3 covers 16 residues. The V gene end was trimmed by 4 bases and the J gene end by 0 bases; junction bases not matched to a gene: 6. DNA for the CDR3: TGTGCCAGCAGTGCCTGGGACAGAGACTCTGGAAACACCATATATTTT. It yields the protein CASSAWDRDSGNTIYF.

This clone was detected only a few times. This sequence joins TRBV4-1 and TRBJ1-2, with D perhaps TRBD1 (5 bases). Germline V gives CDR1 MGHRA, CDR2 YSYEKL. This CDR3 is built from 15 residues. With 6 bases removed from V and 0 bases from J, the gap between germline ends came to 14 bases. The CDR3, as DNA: TGCGCCAGCAGTCCTACAGGACTTGCTAACTATGGCTACACCTTC. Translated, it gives CASSPTGLANYGYTF.

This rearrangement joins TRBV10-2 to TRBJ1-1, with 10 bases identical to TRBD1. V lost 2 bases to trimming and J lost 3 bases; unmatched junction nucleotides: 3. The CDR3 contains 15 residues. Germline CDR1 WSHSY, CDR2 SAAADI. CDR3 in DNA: TGCGCCAGCAGTGAGCCGGGACAGGGGTACACTGAAGCTTTCTTT. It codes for CASSEPGQGYTEAFF.

For the CDR3, the DNA is TGTGCCAGCAGCCCTGGGACAGGATATGGCTACACCTTC. Translation gives CASSPGTGYGYTF. This sequence joins TRBV5-5 and TRBJ1-2; 8 bases fit TRBD1. Per germline, CDR1 SGHKS and CDR2 YYEKEE (reference sequence). The length of the CDR3 is 13 residues. Trimming took 4 bases from V and 5 from J; bases not matched to a gene: 4.